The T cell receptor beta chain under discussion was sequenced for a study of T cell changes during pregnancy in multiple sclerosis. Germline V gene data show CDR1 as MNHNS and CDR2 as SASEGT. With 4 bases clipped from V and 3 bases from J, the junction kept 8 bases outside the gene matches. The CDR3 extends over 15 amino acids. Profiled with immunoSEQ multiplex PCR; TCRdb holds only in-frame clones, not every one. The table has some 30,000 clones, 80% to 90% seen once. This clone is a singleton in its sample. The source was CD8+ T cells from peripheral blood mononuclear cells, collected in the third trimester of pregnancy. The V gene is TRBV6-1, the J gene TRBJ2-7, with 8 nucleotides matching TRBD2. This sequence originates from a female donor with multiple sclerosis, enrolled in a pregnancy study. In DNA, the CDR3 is TGTGCCAGCAGTGGGGGGTTAGCGGGGCGCTACGAGCAGTACTTC. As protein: CASSGGLAGRYEQYF.